This TCR beta chain was sequenced for a study of blood T cell repertoires in COVID-19. About the study: COVID-19 samples, acute and convalescent, were from the United States, Italy and Spain. Sources were T cells, B-cell-depleted T cells, or PBMCs; the material itself was cDNA or gDNA.

V lost 3 bases and J lost 4, with 16 bases in between. This CDR3 has 15 amino acids. Germline V gives CDR1 LGHDT, CDR2 YNNKEL (reference sequence). Original handling: From reference gene primer amplification, estimates of nucleated cell counts were derived. Profiled with immunoSEQ multiplex PCR; TCRdb holds only in-frame clones, not every one. Clonal size and the V and J genes are those of that table, whereas D and trimming came from the DNA. The sample shows hundreds of thousands of clones, approximately 82% of them seen only once. Sequencing was done on a sample of peripheral blood. J is TRBJ2-7 and V is TRBV3-1 (or the pseudogene TRBV3-2); D is uncertain. This sequence was found in an elderly woman with acute or convalescent COVID-19. CDR3 sequence reads: CASSHAPGPQYEQYF. The CDR3 region has the DNA TGTGCCAGCAGCCACGCCCCGGGTCCGCAATACGAGCAGTACTTC.